This T cell receptor (beta chain) stems from a study of cytomegalovirus exposure and HLA in healthy donors. It was with 60 Vbeta and 13 Jbeta primers that the PCR ran. Using immunoSEQ multiplex PCR, the repertoire was profiled, and TCRdb retains in-frame clones only, with some absent. The sample holds 150,000 to 180,000 clones, approximately 80% seen once. This clone was counted a single time. Other DNA sequences of this sample code for an identical CDR3. Sequencing input: PBMCs. This TCR was recovered from a man between 25 and 39 years old in good health and CMV-seropositive.

CDR3 sequence: CASSLIRGGYTF. CDR3 bases: TGTGCCAGCAGTTTAATCCGGGGGGGCTACACCTTC. The rearrangement links TRBV28 to TRBJ1-2; tentatively, D is TRBD1 (5 bases). Trimming took off 2 bases at V and 8 bases at J, with 9 bases between the two ends. Germline V gives CDR1 MDHEN, CDR2 SYDVKM. The CDR3 spans 12 residues.